These T cell receptor beta chains were read from a single sample in a study of T cells in Graves' hyperthyroidism and ophthalmopathy. TCRdb processed the multiplex PCR reads anew with MiXCR; each CDR3 protein has one entry. The repertoire has about 530,000 distinct CDR3 sequences, roughly 18% of them found once; the top ten carry 17%. The specimen was blood. The receptors were gathered from a woman aged 18-30 years with Graves' ophthalmopathy. CDR3s include the opening cysteine and the closing phenylalanine or tryptophan. D genes are given only for firm matches. Some rows mark clone size as missing; the rest say once, few, many or name a class of expanded clone.

TRBD1	TRBV6-6	few	TRBJ1-2	TGTGCCAGCAGTTACCGGGACAGGGAGGGCTCCACCTTC	CASSYRDREGSTF
TRBD2	TRBV20-1	few	TRBJ2-4	TGCAGTGCTCCTTTGACTAGCGGGGCCAAAAACATTCAGTACTTC	CSAPLTSGAKNIQYF
TRBD2	TRBV7-8	many	TRBJ2-1	TGTGCCAGCAGACTCGCCGGGACTAGCGGGAGGGTGTCCTACAATGAGCAGTTCTTC	CASRLAGTSGRVSYNEQFF
TRBD2	TRBV28	many	TRBJ2-7	TGTGCCAGCAGTTTATACCGAACTCACGGGGGGGTATCCTACGAGCAGTACTTC	CASSLYRTHGGVSYEQYF
TRBD2	TRBV7-9	.	TRBJ2-1	TGTGCCAGCGGCTTAGGACTAGCGGGAGCCAATGAGCAGTTCTTC	CASGLGLAGANEQFF
TRBD2	TRBV28	.	TRBJ2-2	TGTGCCAGCAGTTTATCGGGACTAGCGGCCACGAACACCGGGGAGCTGTTTTTT	CASSLSGLAATNTGELFF
.	TRBV5-6	few	TRBJ2-7	TGTGCCAGCAGCCCCGTGGATGGCGAGCAGTACTTC	CASSPVDGEQYF
.	TRBV12-3/TRBV12-4	many	TRBJ1-3	TGTGCCAGCAGACCGGGACACACGGGAAACACCATATATTTT	CASRPGHTGNTIYF
TRBD2	TRBV20-1	many	TRBJ2-3	TGCAGTGCTAGCGGGAGGTCGCATACGCAGTATTTT	CSASGRSHTQYF
TRBD1	TRBV6-1	.	TRBJ2-5	TGTGCCAGCAGTGAATACCGACCTACAGGGGAGGAGACCCAGTACTTC	CASSEYRPTGEETQYF
.	TRBV9	.	TRBJ2-4	TGTGCCGGCAGCCCCTCTCTTGGGGGCACGGGAAACATTCAGTACTTC	CAGSPSLGGTGNIQYF
.	TRBV19	once	TRBJ1-1	TGTGCCAGTGGAGAAACGTTTGGCACTGAAGCTTTCTTT	CASGETFGTEAFF
.	TRBV9	few	TRBJ1-2	TGTGCCAGCAGCGTAGATTTAGTTACTTCGGGATTTGGCTACACCTTC	CASSVDLVTSGFGYTF
TRBD1	TRBV6-1	many	TRBJ1-2	TGTGCCAGCCGTCGACACCGGACAGGAATCTATGGCTACACCTTC	CASRRHRTGIYGYTF
.	TRBV19	.	TRBJ1-5	TGTGCCAGTACCTCTTCCTCGGGAACGTTGCAGCCCCAGCATTTT	CASTSSSGTLQPQHF
.	TRBV19	many	TRBJ2-7	TGTGCCAGTAGTATCGGTGTTAGGACGGCCGGCTACGAGCAGTACTTC	CASSIGVRTAGYEQYF
.	TRBV19	.	TRBJ2-1	TGTGCCAGTAGTATCGGCGGGACTTCCTACAATGAGCAGTTCTTC	CASSIGGTSYNEQFF
.	TRBV5-1	few	TRBJ2-6	TGCGCCAGCCAGAAGACAGGTACTAGCTCTGGGGCCAACGTCCTGACTTTC	CASQKTGTSSGANVLTF
.	TRBV29-1	.	TRBJ2-1	TGCAGCGTCACTCTAGAGCCTCAAAATGAGCAGTTCTTC	CSVTLEPQNEQFF
TRBD2	TRBV11-2	.	TRBJ2-3	TGTGCCAGCAGCTCGGGACTAGCGGGAGGGACTCCGATGCCGACAGATACGCATACGCAGTATTTT	CASSSGLAGGTPMPTDTHTQYF
.	TRBV9	few	TRBJ1-5	TGTGCCAGCAGCGTAGAACAGGGCAATCAGCCCCAGCATTTT	CASSVEQGNQPQHF
TRBD2	TRBV4-1	many	TRBJ2-5	TGCGCCAGCAGCCAAGGGGTTGGGAGCGGGGGTCAAGAGACCCAGTACTTC	CASSQGVGSGGQETQYF
TRBD1	TRBV12-3/TRBV12-4	many	TRBJ1-1	TGTGCCAGCAACATACAGGGGGCGCTTAGTGAAGCTTTCTTT	CASNIQGALSEAFF
.	TRBV11-1	.	TRBJ2-2	TGTGCCAGCAGCTCAGGAGGACCATTTTCGGGGGAGCTGTTTTTT	CASSSGGPFSGELFF
.	TRBV4-1	once	TRBJ2-1	TGCGCCAGCAGCCATCCCCTTAGGTTTCCCCGCGATGAGCAGTTCTTC	CASSHPLRFPRDEQFF
.	TRBV20-1	.	TRBJ1-4	TGCAGTGCTAGGAGGGGTGCAACTAATGAAAAACTGTTTTTT	CSARRGATNEKLFF
.	TRBV5-6	.	TRBJ1-2	TGTGCCAGCAGCTTGGCTAGGGGCGGCTACACCTTC	CASSLARGGYTF
.	TRBV5-8	few	TRBJ1-2	TGTGCCAGCAGCTTGTACGTAGGGTACACCTTC	CASSLYVGYTF
.	TRBV6-6	many	TRBJ1-5	TGTGCCAGCAGTTACACGGGACAACCGAATCAGCCCCAGCATTTT	CASSYTGQPNQPQHF
TRBD1	TRBV30	many	TRBJ2-1	TGTGCCTGGAGTGGCACAGGGGGCGTTACAGGGTATGAGCAGTTCTTC	CAWSGTGGVTGYEQFF
.	TRBV6-1	many	TRBJ1-1	TGTGCCAGCAGTCCCGACACCGGGGCAAGTGAAGCTTTCTTT	CASSPDTGASEAFF